This TCR beta chain comes out of a study of T-cell reconstitution after alpha-beta-depleted transplantation in children. Study-wide points: Several hundred rapidly expanded clones from non-depleted graft cells reportedly supplied alpha-beta T cells about two months post-transplant. The study traced high day-60 TCRbeta diversity in some patients to surviving recipient T cells and thymic progenitors. By one year post-transplant, T-cell counts and diversity largely arose from T cells that were newly produced.

V lost 0 bases and J lost 4, with 9 bases in between. CDR3 length: 15 residues. Germline assignment: CDR1 SGHVS and CDR2 FQNEAQ. Note on this clonotype: The target antigen is unknown.

TCRbeta library construction was performed incorporating unique molecular identifiers. MiXCR was run by TCRdb on the PCR reads, yielding one entry per CDR3 protein. Of over 150,000 distinct CDR3 sequences in the sample, about 7% were seen once. The clonotype comes from a boy aged 2 to 10 with acute lymphoblastic leukemia, due to receive a stem cell transplant. The chain has TRBV7-8 and TRBJ1-4; TRBD1 might be the D (5 bases). The sample here was PBMCs, taken before TCRalphabeta/CD19-depleted stem cell transplant. Here the CDR3 DNA reads TGTGCCAGCAGCTTAGCGGCGGGGGTTAATGAAAAACTGTTTTTT. Amino acids: CASSLAAGVNEKLFF.